These T cell receptor beta chains were read from a single sample in a study of cytomegalovirus exposure and HLA in healthy donors. The repertoire was sequenced with immunoSEQ multiplex PCR; TCRdb's copy has only in-frame clones and lacks some. The table includes 70,000 to 80,000 clones, just under 95% detected once. The specimen was PBMCs. The receptors were sampled from a woman between 18 and 30 years old in good health and CMV-seropositive. Each CDR3 is given with its conserved first and last residue. The D gene is left open where the match is weak. Clone size appears in some rows only: once, few, many, or a class for an expanded clone.

v_gene	d_gene	j_gene	abundance	CDR3nt	CDR3aa
TRBV27	-	TRBJ2-3	-	TGTGCCAGCAGTACGCACAGGGATACGCAGTATTTT	CASSTHRDTQYF
TRBV28	TRBD1	TRBJ2-7	-	TGTGCCAGCAGTTCCAGGGACAGGGGTTACGAGCAGTACTTC	CASSSRDRGYEQYF
TRBV5-5	-	TRBJ1-2	-	TGTGCCAGCAGCTTGGGGCACCACAGGGTAGTAAACTATGGCTACACCTTC	CASSLGHHRVVNYGYTF
TRBV7-6	TRBD2	TRBJ2-7	-	TGTGCCAGCAGCTTAGGGGGACTAGCGTGGAGCTCCTACGAGCAGTACTTC	CASSLGGLAWSSYEQYF
TRBV15	TRBD2	TRBJ2-2	-	TGTGCCACCAGCCCCCGGACTAGCGGTGTCGGGGAGCTGTTTTTT	CATSPRTSGVGELFF
TRBV5-4	-	TRBJ2-7	-	TGTGCCAGCAGCCAGGGACTTAATCAAAACGAGCAGTACTTC	CASSQGLNQNEQYF
TRBV7-2	TRBD2	TRBJ2-5	-	TGTGCCAGCAGCTCCCAAAGCGGGGGGATAGGGACCCAGTACTTC	CASSSQSGGIGTQYF
TRBV5-4	-	TRBJ2-1	-	TGTGCCAGCAGCCGCGACACGAATGAGCAGTTCTTC	CASSRDTNEQFF
TRBV15	-	TRBJ2-4	-	TGTGCCACCAGCAGAGATCCAGGCGGGGACATTCAGTACTTC	CATSRDPGGDIQYF
TRBV7-6	TRBD1	TRBJ2-2	once	TGTGCCAGCAGCTACCGGACAGGAAACACCGGGGAGCTGTTTTTT	CASSYRTGNTGELFF
TRBV27	TRBD1	TRBJ2-3	once	TGTGCCAGCGAACCAAAGACAGGGCCTATTACAGATACGCAGTATTTT	CASEPKTGPITDTQYF
TRBV7-9	TRBD1	TRBJ2-6	-	TGTGCCAGCAGCACGGACAGGGAGGCTGGGGCCAACGTCCTGACTTTC	CASSTDREAGANVLTF
TRBV30	TRBD1	TRBJ2-7	-	TGTGCCTGGACAGGGGGCCCTTCCTACGAGCAGTACTTC	CAWTGGPSYEQYF
TRBV30	-	TRBJ2-1	-	TGTGCCTGGAGTGTTGCGGGGTTCAACAATGAGCAGTTCTTC	CAWSVAGFNNEQFF
TRBV5-1	TRBD1	TRBJ2-5	-	TGCGCCAGCAGGCCTCCGGGACAGGGTAGATTAGAGACCCAGTACTTC	CASRPPGQGRLETQYF
TRBV7-2	TRBD1	TRBJ2-3	-	TGTGCCAGCAGCTTGGACAGGGTTAATACGCAGTATTTT	CASSLDRVNTQYF
TRBV30	TRBD2	TRBJ2-1	-	TGTGCCTGGAGTTTCCGGACTAGCGGGAGGGATAATTACAATGAGCAGTTCTTC	CAWSFRTSGRDNYNEQFF
TRBV6-5	TRBD1	TRBJ1-6	-	TGTGCCAGCAGTTATTCGGGACAGCGAAATTCACCCCTCCACTTT	CASSYSGQRNSPLHF
TRBV7-9	-	TRBJ2-1	-	TGTGCCAGCAGTACGGTCCCGGAGGGTGAGCAGTTCTTC	CASSTVPEGEQFF
TRBV27	TRBD1	TRBJ2-1	-	TGTGCCAGCACCGAATCGGGACAGGGCTATGAGCAGTTCTTC	CASTESGQGYEQFF
TRBV2	-	TRBJ2-7	-	TGTGCCAGCAGTGAAGGTACCCAGGGTCGTTACGAGCAGTACTTC	CASSEGTQGRYEQYF
TRBV11-3	-	TRBJ1-3	-	TGTGCCAGCAGCAAGAGATCCAAGCACACCATATATTTT	CASSKRSKHTIYF
TRBV10-3	-	TRBJ1-1	-	TGTGCCATCAGGCGACGGGGGGAAAACACTGAAGCTTTCTTT	CAIRRRGENTEAFF
TRBV2	TRBD1	TRBJ1-2	-	TGTGCCAGCAGGCACGCTGTGGGACAGGGCTCCTATGGCTACACCTTC	CASRHAVGQGSYGYTF
TRBV10-3	TRBD1	TRBJ1-4	-	TGTGCCATCAGTGAAGGACAGGGGCGTAATGAAAAACTGTTTTTT	CAISEGQGRNEKLFF
TRBV7-8	TRBD2	TRBJ2-7	once	TGTGCCAGCAGCCCAACGCTAGCGGGAGTCTCCTACGAGCAGTACTTC	CASSPTLAGVSYEQYF
TRBV4-3	-	TRBJ2-2	-	TGCGCCAGCAGCCAAGGGGGGGGCGGGCTACGGACCGGGGAGCTGTTTTTT	CASSQGGGGLRTGELFF
TRBV5-1	TRBD2	TRBJ2-7	-	TGCGCCAGCAGCTTGTCTTCTTTGACGGCGGGAGGAGTGAACGAGCAGTACTTC	CASSLSSLTAGGVNEQYF
TRBV19	-	TRBJ1-2	-	TGTGCCAGTAGTATAGATCGGGAGAAGGACGACTATGGCTACACCTTC	CASSIDREKDDYGYTF
TRBV11-2	-	TRBJ1-1	once	TGTGCCAGCAGCCCCGGCCCCCGGGCTGAAGCTTTCTTT	CASSPGPRAEAFF
TRBV7-8	-	TRBJ2-7	-	TGTGCCAGCAGCCTCCTCCGGGAACCCTACGAGCAGTACTTC	CASSLLREPYEQYF